The rows below give T cell receptor beta chains drawn from one sample of a study of Ad26.COV2.S vaccination and SARS-CoV-2 variants. Generated by immunoSEQ multiplex PCR, the TCRdb table keeps only in-frame clones and is missing some. The sample shows hundreds of thousands of clones, roughly 89% of them seen only once. Sequences were derived from peripheral blood, sampled in a trial of Ad26.COV2.S vaccine versus placebo. These receptor sequences come from a person aged 18-60 years who received the Ad26.COV2.S COVID-19 vaccine or a placebo. Both conserved end residues are part of each CDR3. A D gene is named only where the DNA matches it firmly. Expanded clones get a size class; other rows say once, few or many, or leave the size out.

. 13 . TRBJ1-2 TRBV7-9 CASSLGQNYGYTF TGTGCCAGCAGCTTAGGGCAGAACTATGGCTACACCTTC
. 13 . TRBJ2-7 TRBV15 CATSNTFSYEQYF TGTGCCACCAGCAACACCTTCTCCTACGAGCAGTACTTC
. 15 . TRBJ2-3 TRBV11-2 CASSLTKIRPDTQYF TGTGCCAGCAGCCTTACCAAAATCAGACCGGATACGCAGTATTTT
. 14 TRBD1 TRBJ2-5 TRBV2 CASSAWDSQETQYF TGTGCCAGCAGTGCTTGGGACAGCCAAGAGACCCAGTACTTC
once 12 . TRBJ1-6 TRBV6-2/TRBV6-3 CASSSVNSPLHF TGTGCCAGCAGTTCGGTGAATTCACCCCTCCACTTT
. 13 . TRBJ1-1 TRBV10-1 CASSDPGIAEAFF TGCGCCAGCAGTGACCCAGGGATCGCTGAAGCTTTCTTT
. 12 . TRBJ2-7 TRBV10-3 CAISGSGYEQYF TGTGCCATCAGCGGTAGCGGTTACGAGCAGTACTTC
. 11 . TRBJ2-1 TRBV29-1 CSQTTNNEQFF TGCAGCCAGACTACTAACAATGAGCAGTTCTTC
. 18 TRBD2 TRBJ2-2 TRBV7-9 CASSLALPGLAMDGELFF TGTGCCAGCAGCTTAGCGCTCCCGGGACTAGCTATGGACGGGGAGCTGTTTTTT
. 13 . TRBJ2-2 TRBV19 CASSFRVPGELFF TGTGCCAGTAGTTTCAGGGTACCCGGGGAGCTGTTTTTT
. 20 . TRBJ2-1 TRBV19 CASSFTPGRWSLKKYNEQFF TGTGCCAGTAGCTTTACCCCGGGCAGGTGGTCCCTGAAAAAATACAATGAGCAGTTCTTC
. 15 . TRBJ2-7 TRBV16 CASSQSPGKTYEQYF TGTGCCAGCAGCCAATCGCCAGGGAAAACCTACGAGCAGTACTTC
. 15 . TRBJ1-2 TRBV28 CASSFGGPASYGYTF TGTGCCAGCAGTTTCGGGGGGCCTGCTTCCTATGGCTACACCTTC
. 12 . TRBJ2-2 TRBV27 CASSSHRGELFF TGTGCCAGCAGTTCGCACCGCGGGGAGCTGTTTTTT
. 15 TRBD1 TRBJ1-2 TRBV5-1 CASSIAGTGDYGYTF TGCGCCAGCAGCATCGCCGGGACAGGGGACTATGGCTACACCTTC
. 15 TRBD2 TRBJ2-1 TRBV9 CASSVAAGIANEQFF TGTGCCAGCAGCGTAGCAGCGGGAATCGCCAATGAGCAGTTCTTC
. 19 . TRBJ2-6 TRBV6-1 CASSEEGRGESSGANVLTF TGTGCCAGCAGTGAAGAGGGCAGGGGTGAAAGCTCTGGGGCCAACGTCCTGACTTTC
. 15 . TRBJ2-7 TRBV12-2 CASRNRSDSSYEQYF TGTGCAAGTCGCAACCGCAGCGATAGCTCCTACGAGCAGTACTTC
. 13 . TRBJ1-5 TRBV7-2 CASSLEGYQPQHF TGTGCCAGCAGCTTAGAGGGCTATCAGCCCCAGCATTTT
once 14 TRBD2 TRBJ2-3 TRBV27 CASRRAGFTDTQYF TGTGCCAGCCGACGAGCGGGGTTCACAGATACGCAGTATTTT
. 14 TRBD1 TRBJ1-3 TRBV5-6 CASSGTVSGNTIYF TGTGCCAGCAGCGGGACAGTCTCTGGAAACACCATATATTTT
. 14 TRBD1 TRBJ1-1 TRBV20-1 CSASRGTGRTEAFF TGCAGTGCTAGTCGAGGGACAGGGAGGACTGAAGCTTTCTTT
. 16 . TRBJ2-2 TRBV18 CASSPRGQDNTGELFF TGTGCCAGCTCACCACGGGGCCAGGATAACACCGGGGAGCTGTTTTTT
. 14 . TRBJ2-2 TRBV7-9 CASSLRWDTGELFF TGTGCCAGCAGCCTTCGGTGGGACACCGGGGAGCTGTTTTTT
. 15 . TRBJ2-3 TRBV6-5 CASSYSGDAGHTQYF TGTGCCAGCAGTTACTCGGGGGATGCAGGGCATACGCAGTATTTT
. 16 . TRBJ2-7 TRBV4-1 CASSQVPGGEPYEQYF TGCGCCAGCAGCCAAGTTCCCGGGGGCGAACCCTACGAGCAGTACTTC
. 14 . TRBJ2-2 TRBV6-5 CASSYGQGSGELFF TGTGCCAGCAGTTACGGGCAGGGGTCCGGGGAGCTGTTTTTT
. 14 TRBD1 TRBJ2-3 TRBV24-1 CATRGQGETDTQYF TGTGCCACCAGGGGACAGGGAGAAACAGATACGCAGTATTTT
. 13 TRBD1 TRBJ1-5 TRBV20-1 CSASRGQNQPQHF TGCAGTGCTAGTAGGGGACAGAATCAGCCCCAGCATTTT
. 15 . TRBJ1-4 TRBV28 CASSGGRTTNEKLFF TGTGCCAGCAGTGGGGGACGGACAACTAATGAAAAACTGTTTTTT
. 13 . TRBJ2-7 TRBV27 CASSSQGFYEQYF TGTGCCAGCAGTTCCCAGGGGTTCTACGAGCAGTACTTC
. 18 TRBD2 TRBJ2-2 TRBV10-3 CAISESSSAGGPFGELFF TGTGCCATCAGTGAGTCGAGTTCCGCGGGAGGGCCCTTCGGGGAGCTGTTTTTT
. 16 TRBD1 TRBJ1-6 TRBV18 CASSPTGELYNSPLHF TGTGCCAGCTCACCCACAGGGGAGTTATATAATTCACCCCTCCACTTT